The clone carrying this TCR beta chain was found a few times. The target antigen is unknown. Unique molecular identifiers were present in the TCR beta cDNA libraries. Using its own MiXCR run on the PCR reads, TCRdb lists one record per CDR3 protein. The sample lists fewer than 550,000 distinct CDR3 sequences, under 40% occurring once. This specimen comes from a study of post-analysis software for immune sequencing data. Study overall: Clinical courses comprised relapsing-remitting, secondary progressive and progressive-relapsing multiple sclerosis.

Trimming at V came to 3 bases and at J to 1 base, leaving 6 bases not matched to a gene. Germline loops: CDR1 SGHAT, CDR2 FQNNGV. There are 17 residues in the CDR3. Broader study findings: Diversity measured as normalized Chao1 was significantly lower in multiple sclerosis patients than in controls. Clustering by F measure revealed strong co-clustering among samples prepared together in one batch. TRBV5-6, TRBV5-1 and TRBV20-1 were among five TRBV segments more frequent in patients than controls.

V usage is TRBV11-2 and J usage is TRBJ2-6, with TRBD1 matching 7 bases. The sample consisted of blood. This TCR came from a girl between 2 and 17 years old with multiple sclerosis. The CDR3 DNA sequence: TGTGCCAGCAGCTTGCACAGGGGACGATCTGGGGCCAACGTCCTGACTTTC. Its translation: CASSLHRGRSGANVLTF.